This T cell receptor beta chain originates from a study of shared clonotypes between healthy human individuals. This CDR3 has 19 amino acids. Germline CDR1 reads SGHNT; CDR2 reads YYREEE (reference sequence). V shed 2 bases, J shed 4 bases, and the junction held 19 bases outside the gene matches. Of note for this clone: Its antigen is as yet unknown.

TCRdb's table, derived via immunoSEQ multiplex PCR, lists solely in-frame clones and lacks some. The top ten hold around 1.7% of the sample, which has about 2,200,000 clones, about 93% seen once. The naive CD8 subset, CD45RO-negative cells positively selected for CCR7, excluded terminally differentiated effector memory CD45RA+ cells. Findings and limits, study-wide: Among a few donors, about 5% of naive CD4 clonotypes were found in common.

The source of this sequence is a man aged 18-30 years in good health. Some clones in this sample may be carry-over from other donors' samples. The chain carries TRBV5-4 and TRBJ1-1, with 8 bases that match TRBD1. Sequencing was performed on naive CD8+ T cells from PBMCs. CDR3 DNA sequence: TGTGCCAGCAGCTTTAGGTTGGGGTACAGGGGGAACGAAGGCACTGAAGCTTTCTTT. It translates to CASSFRLGYRGNEGTEAFF.